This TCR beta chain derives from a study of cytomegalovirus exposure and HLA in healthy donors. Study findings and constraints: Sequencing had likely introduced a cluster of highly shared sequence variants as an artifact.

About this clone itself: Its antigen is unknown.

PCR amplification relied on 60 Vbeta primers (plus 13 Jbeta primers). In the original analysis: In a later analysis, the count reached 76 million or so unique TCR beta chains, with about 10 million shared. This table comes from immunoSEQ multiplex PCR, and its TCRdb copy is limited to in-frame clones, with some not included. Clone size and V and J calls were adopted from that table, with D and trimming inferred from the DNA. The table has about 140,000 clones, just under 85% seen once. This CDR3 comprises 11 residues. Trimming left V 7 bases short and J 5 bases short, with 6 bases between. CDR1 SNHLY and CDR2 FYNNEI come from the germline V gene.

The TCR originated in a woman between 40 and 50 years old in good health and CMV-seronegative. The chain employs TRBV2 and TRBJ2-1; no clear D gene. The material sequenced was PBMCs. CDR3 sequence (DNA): TGTGCCAGCATAATAGACAATGAGCAGTTCTTC. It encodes CASIIDNEQFF.